This T cell receptor beta chain was sequenced for a study of blood T cell repertoires in COVID-19. Study summary: Some COVID-19 samples were acute and others convalescent; all came from the United States, Italy and Spain. T cells, B-cell-depleted T cells, or PBMCs supplied cDNA or gDNA.

This CDR3 contains 15 residues. V was clipped by 4 bases and J by 3 bases, with 13 bases between them. Looked up from germline, CDR1 is SGHTA and CDR2 is FQGNSA. As originally analysed: It was from reference gene primer amplification that nucleated cell counts were estimated. Clones were sequenced by immunoSEQ multiplex PCR, and TCRdb holds only the in-frame ones, with some missing. V and J calls and clone size are copied from that table; D and trimming were computed from the DNA. This table has some 250,000 clones, around 84% appearing once. This TCR was sampled from a young woman with acute or convalescent COVID-19. The sample comprised peripheral blood. The chain recombines TRBV7-2 with TRBJ1-3, with unresolved D. The CDR3: CASSSLGEGGNTIYF. As DNA, the CDR3 is TGTGCCAGCAGCTCCCTCGGGGAGGGTGGAAACACCATATATTTT.